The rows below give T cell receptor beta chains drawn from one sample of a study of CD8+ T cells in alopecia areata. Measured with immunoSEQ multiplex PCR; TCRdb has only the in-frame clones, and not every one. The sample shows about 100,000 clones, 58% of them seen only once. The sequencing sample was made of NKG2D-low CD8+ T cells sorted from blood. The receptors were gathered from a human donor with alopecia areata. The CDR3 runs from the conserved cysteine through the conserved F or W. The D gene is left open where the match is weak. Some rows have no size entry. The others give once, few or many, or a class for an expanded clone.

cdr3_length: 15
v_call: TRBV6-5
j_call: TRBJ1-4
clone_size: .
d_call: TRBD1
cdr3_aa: CASSYYGQGAEKLFF
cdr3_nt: TGTGCCAGCAGTTACTACGGACAGGGGGCTGAAAAACTGTTTTTT

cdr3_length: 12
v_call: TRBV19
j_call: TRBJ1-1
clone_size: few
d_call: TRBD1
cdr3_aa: CASTTGTVGAFF
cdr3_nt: TGTGCCAGTACTACAGGGACAGTTGGAGCTTTCTTT

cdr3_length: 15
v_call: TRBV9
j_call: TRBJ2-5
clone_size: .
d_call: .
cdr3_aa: CASSEKLAIQETQYF
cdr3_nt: TGTGCCAGCAGCGAGAAATTGGCTATTCAAGAGACCCAGTACTTC

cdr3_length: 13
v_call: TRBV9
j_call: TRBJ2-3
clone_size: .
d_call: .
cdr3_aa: CASQRVSTDTQYF
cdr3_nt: TGTGCCAGCCAGCGGGTGAGCACAGATACGCAGTATTTT

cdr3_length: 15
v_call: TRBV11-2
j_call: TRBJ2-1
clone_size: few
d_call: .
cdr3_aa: CASSLAALPYNEQFF
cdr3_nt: TGTGCCAGCAGCTTAGCGGCTCTACCGTACAATGAGCAGTTCTTC

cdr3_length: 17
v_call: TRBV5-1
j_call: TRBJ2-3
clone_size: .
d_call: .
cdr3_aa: CASSLATGHQITDTQYF
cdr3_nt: TGCGCCAGCAGCTTGGCCACGGGACACCAAATCACAGATACGCAGTATTTT

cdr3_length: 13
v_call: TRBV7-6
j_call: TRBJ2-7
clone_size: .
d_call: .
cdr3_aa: CASMGEPAYEQYF
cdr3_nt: TGTGCCAGCATGGGGGAGCCTGCCTACGAGCAGTACTTC

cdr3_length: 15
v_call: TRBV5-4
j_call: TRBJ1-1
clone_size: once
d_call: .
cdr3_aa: CASSHDKVGNTEAFF
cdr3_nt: TGTGCCAGCAGCCATGACAAAGTGGGGAACACTGAAGCTTTCTTT

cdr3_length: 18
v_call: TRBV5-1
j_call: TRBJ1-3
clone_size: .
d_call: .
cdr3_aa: CASSPRGIRSGSGNTIYF
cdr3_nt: TGCGCCAGCAGCCCGCGGGGTATCAGGAGTGGATCTGGAAACACCATATATTTT

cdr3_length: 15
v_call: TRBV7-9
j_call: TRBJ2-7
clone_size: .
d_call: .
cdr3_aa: CASSPGASGYYEQYF
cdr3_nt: TGTGCCAGCAGCCCAGGGGCTAGCGGCTACTACGAGCAGTACTTC

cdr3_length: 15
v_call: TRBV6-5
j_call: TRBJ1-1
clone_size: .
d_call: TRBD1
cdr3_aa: CASSYTGGLNTEAFF
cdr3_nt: TGTGCCAGCAGTTATACAGGGGGCCTGAACACTGAAGCTTTCTTT

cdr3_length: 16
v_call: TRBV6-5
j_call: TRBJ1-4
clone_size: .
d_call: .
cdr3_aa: CASSYSGARENEKLFF
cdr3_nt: TGTGCCAGCAGTTACTCCGGCGCCAGAGAAAATGAAAAACTGTTTTTT

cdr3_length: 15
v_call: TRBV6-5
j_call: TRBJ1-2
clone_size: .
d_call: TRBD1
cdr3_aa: CASRSGQAANYGYTF
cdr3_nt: TGTGCCAGCAGGAGCGGACAGGCGGCAAACTATGGCTACACCTTC

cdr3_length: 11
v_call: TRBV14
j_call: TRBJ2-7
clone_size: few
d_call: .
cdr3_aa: CASSPGREQYF
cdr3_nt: TGTGCCAGCAGCCCCGGCCGGGAGCAGTACTTC

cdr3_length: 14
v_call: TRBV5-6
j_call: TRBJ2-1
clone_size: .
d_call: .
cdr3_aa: CASSWTDSYNEQFF
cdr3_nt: TGTGCCAGCAGCTGGACGGACTCCTACAATGAGCAGTTCTTC

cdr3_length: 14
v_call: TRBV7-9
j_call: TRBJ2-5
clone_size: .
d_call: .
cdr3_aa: CASSLIRERETQYF
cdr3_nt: TGTGCCAGCAGCTTAATACGGGAGAGGGAGACCCAGTACTTC

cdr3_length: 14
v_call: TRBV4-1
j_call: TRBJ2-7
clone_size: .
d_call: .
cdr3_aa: CASSQVPGDYEQYF
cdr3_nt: TGCGCCAGCAGCCAAGTACCCGGGGACTACGAGCAGTACTTC

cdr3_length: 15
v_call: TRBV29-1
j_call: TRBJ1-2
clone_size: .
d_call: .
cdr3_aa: CSVEGRRGANYGYTF
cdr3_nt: TGCAGCGTTGAAGGGCGAAGGGGGGCTAACTATGGCTACACCTTC

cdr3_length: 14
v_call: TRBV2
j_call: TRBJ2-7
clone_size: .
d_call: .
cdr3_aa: CASSAGAGNYEQYF
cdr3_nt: TGTGCCAGCAGCGCTGGGGCCGGGAACTACGAGCAGTACTTC

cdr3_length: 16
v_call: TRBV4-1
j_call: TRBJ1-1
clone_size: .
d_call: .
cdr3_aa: CASSQVLGGQNTEAFF
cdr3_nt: TGCGCCAGCAGCCAAGTGCTGGGGGGGCAGAACACTGAAGCTTTCTTT

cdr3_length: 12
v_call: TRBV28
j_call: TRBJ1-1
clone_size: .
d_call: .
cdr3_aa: CASSLWNTEAFF
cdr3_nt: TGTGCCAGCAGTTTGTGGAACACTGAAGCTTTCTTT

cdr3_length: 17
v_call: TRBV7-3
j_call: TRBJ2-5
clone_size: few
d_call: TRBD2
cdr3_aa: CASSQSSGRIPGETQYF
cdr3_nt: TGTGCCAGCAGTCAGTCTAGCGGGAGGATCCCGGGGGAGACCCAGTACTTC

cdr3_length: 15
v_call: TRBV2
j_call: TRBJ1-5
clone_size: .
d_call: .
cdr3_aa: CASSVGGMSNQPQHF
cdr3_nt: TGTGCCAGCAGTGTCGGTGGGATGAGCAATCAGCCCCAGCATTTT

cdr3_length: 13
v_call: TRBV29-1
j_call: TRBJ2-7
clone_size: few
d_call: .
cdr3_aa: CSVEGGTEFEQYF
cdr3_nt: TGCAGCGTTGAGGGTGGGACGGAGTTTGAGCAGTACTTC

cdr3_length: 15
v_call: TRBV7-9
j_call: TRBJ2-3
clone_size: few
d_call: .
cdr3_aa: CASRSGDILTDTQYF
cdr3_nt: TGTGCCAGCAGATCCGGAGACATACTCACAGATACGCAGTATTTT

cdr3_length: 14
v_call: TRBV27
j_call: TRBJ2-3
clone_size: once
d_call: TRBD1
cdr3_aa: CASSPTGGADTQYF
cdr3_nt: TGTGCCAGCAGTCCGACAGGGGGCGCAGATACGCAGTATTTT

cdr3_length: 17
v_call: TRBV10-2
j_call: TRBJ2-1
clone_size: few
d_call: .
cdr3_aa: CASSVTLGGGPENEQFF
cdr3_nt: TGCGCCAGCAGTGTTACATTAGGGGGAGGGCCTGAAAATGAGCAGTTCTTC

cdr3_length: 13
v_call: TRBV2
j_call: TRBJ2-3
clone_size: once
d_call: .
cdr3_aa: CASDSDVQDTQYF
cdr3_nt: TGTGCCAGCGACTCAGATGTACAAGATACGCAGTATTTT

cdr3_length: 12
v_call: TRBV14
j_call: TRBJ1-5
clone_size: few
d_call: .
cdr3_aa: CASSEGSQPQHF
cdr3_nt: TGTGCCAGCAGCGAGGGGAGTCAGCCCCAGCATTTT

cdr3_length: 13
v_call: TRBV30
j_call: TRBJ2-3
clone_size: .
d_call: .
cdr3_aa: CAWSVIITDTQYF
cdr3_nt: TGTGCCTGGAGTGTCATAATCACAGATACGCAGTATTTT

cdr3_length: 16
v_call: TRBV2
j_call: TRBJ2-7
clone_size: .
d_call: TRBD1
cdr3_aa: CATKNTGGHISYEQYF
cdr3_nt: TGTGCCACGAAGAACACAGGGGGACACATCTCCTACGAGCAGTACTTC

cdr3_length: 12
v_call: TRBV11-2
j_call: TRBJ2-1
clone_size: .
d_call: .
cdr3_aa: CARTSATGEQFF
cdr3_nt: TGTGCCAGGACTTCGGCGACGGGTGAGCAGTTCTTC

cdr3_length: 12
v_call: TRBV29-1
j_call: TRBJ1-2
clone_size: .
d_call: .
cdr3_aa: CSVAGGRHGYTF
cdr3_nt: TGCAGCGTTGCTGGGGGCCGGCATGGCTACACCTTC

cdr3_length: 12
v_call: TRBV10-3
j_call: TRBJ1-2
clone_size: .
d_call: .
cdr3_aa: CAISEERYGYTF
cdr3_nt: TGTGCCATCAGTGAGGAGCGCTATGGCTACACCTTC